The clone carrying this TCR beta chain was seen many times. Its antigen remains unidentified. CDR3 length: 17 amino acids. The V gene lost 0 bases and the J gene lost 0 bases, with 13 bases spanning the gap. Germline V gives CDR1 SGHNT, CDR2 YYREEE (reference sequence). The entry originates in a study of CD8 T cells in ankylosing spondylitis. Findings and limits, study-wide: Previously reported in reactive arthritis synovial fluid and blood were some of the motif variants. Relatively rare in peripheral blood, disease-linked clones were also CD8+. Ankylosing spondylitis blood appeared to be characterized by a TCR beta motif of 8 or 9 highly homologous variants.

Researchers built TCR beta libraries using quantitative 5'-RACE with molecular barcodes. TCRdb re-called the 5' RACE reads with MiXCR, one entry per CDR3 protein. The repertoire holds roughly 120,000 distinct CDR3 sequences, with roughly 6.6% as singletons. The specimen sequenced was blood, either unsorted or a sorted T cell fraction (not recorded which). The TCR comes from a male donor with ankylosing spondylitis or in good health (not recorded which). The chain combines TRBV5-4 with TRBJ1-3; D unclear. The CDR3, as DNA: TGTGCCAGCAGCTTGGAAGAAGGCATGAGCTCTGGAAACACCATATATTTT. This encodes CASSLEEGMSSGNTIYF.